The 20 T cell receptor beta chains listed next were all sequenced from one sample in a study of OX40 agonist ivuxolimab in advanced cancers. Measured with immunoSEQ multiplex PCR; TCRdb has only the in-frame clones, and not every one. The sample shows roughly 92,000 clones, 84% of them seen only once. Specimen: CD4+ or CD8+ T cells sorted from blood, collected in a trial of the OX40 agonist ivuxolimab. These receptors were collected from an adult with an advanced solid tumor such as melanoma, head and neck, liver or kidney cancer.

V is TRBV7-6 and J is TRBJ2-3; the match to TRBD2 covers 12 bases. V shed 1 base, J shed 4 bases, and the junction held 6 bases outside the gene matches. CDR3 length: 17 residues. The germline V gene has CDR1 SGHVS and CDR2 FNYEAQ. This CDR3 reads CASSLVLAGGIADTQYF. The CDR3 region has the DNA TGTGCCAGCAGCTTAGTGCTAGCGGGGGGGATCGCAGATACGCAGTATTTT.

This clone was seen a single time. The chain carries TRBV7-2 and TRBJ1-1; 10 bases agree with TRBD1. This CDR3 is built from 15 residues. Unmatched junction bases numbered 7, after V lost 4 bases and J lost 5 bases. CDR1 is SGHTA, CDR2 FQGNSA, per germline. The CDR3 loop is CASSYRDRGSTEAFF. The CDR3 coding sequence is TGTGCCAGCAGCTACCGGGACAGGGGATCGACTGAAGCTTTCTTT.

This chain connects TRBV7-9 to TRBJ1-1; the D gene is possibly TRBD1 (6 bases). The V gene's germline CDR1 is SEHNR and CDR2 FQNEAQ (reference sequence). This CDR3 is 16 amino acids long. V lost 5 bases to trimming and J lost 6 bases, with 22 bases between them. Here the CDR3 reads CASSPGPWGRNAEAFF. The CDR3 DNA follows: TGTGCCAGCAGCCCCGGGCCCTGGGGGCGTAACGCTGAAGCTTTCTTT.

The chain couples TRBV7-9 to TRBJ1-2; the D is unclear. CDR3 length equals 14 residues. V lost 5 bases to trimming and J lost 0 bases, with 10 bases between them. The germline gives CDR1 SEHNR, CDR2 FQNEAQ (reference sequence). CDR3 coding DNA: TGTGCCAGCAGCGCGGACGGACCTAACTATGGCTACACCTTC. Encoded protein: CASSADGPNYGYTF.

The chain joins TRBV2 to TRBJ2-5; 11 nucleotides align to TRBD1. Germline CDR1 and CDR2: SNHLY and FYNNEI. The CDR3 covers 16 residues. V shed 5 bases, J shed 1 base, and the junction held 6 bases outside the gene matches. CDR3 in amino acids: CASSFSGTGGQETQYF. The DNA of the CDR3 is TGTGCCAGCAGTTTCTCCGGGACAGGGGGCCAAGAGACCCAGTACTTC.

V gene TRBV5-1 combines with J gene TRBJ2-5; 10 positions agree with TRBD1. Trimming removed 4 bases from V and 2 bases from J; junction bases left unmatched: 8. Germline CDR1 SGHRS, CDR2 YFSETQ. This CDR3 region has 16 residues. For the CDR3, the DNA is TGCGCCAGCAGCCGACAGGGGGCCACGCCTCAAGAGACCCAGTACTTC. Protein: CASSRQGATPQETQYF.

The chain is built from TRBV23-1 and TRBJ2-7; TRBD2 aligns across 12 bases. TRBV23-1 qualifies as an ORF whose function is uncertain. Trimming cost V 0 bases and J 4 bases; bases outside gene matches: 10. The CDR3 sequence is 18 residues long. CDR3 nucleotide sequence: TGCGCCAGCAGTCAATCGGCGCTAGCGGGAGGGCCGGTTTACGAGCAGTACTTC. This translates into CASSQSALAGGPVYEQYF.

This chain uses TRBV28 with TRBJ1-5; TRBD1 might be the D (5 bases). Trimming removed 5 bases from V and 3 bases from J, with 11 bases in between. The CDR3 totals 14 residues. The germline V gene has CDR1 MDHEN and CDR2 SYDVKM. The CDR3 reads CASSLIRDNQPQHF. CDR3 DNA: TGTGCCAGCAGTCTCATCAGGGACAATCAGCCCCAGCATTTT. The variable domain in full, with the rest retrieved from reference TRBV28 and TRBJ1-5, is DVKVTQSSRYLVKRTGEKVFLECVQDMDHENMFWYRQDPGLGLRLIYFSYDVKMKEKGDIPEGYSVSREKKERFSLILESASTNQTSMYLCASSLIRDNQPQHFGDGTRLSIL.

This rearrangement joins TRBV15 to TRBJ2-7, with 8 positions matching TRBD1. The CDR3 spans 15 residues. Germline V gives CDR1 LNHNV, CDR2 YYDKDF (reference sequence). V shed 3 bases and J 1 base; nucleotides not matched to a gene: 5. CDR3 in DNA: TGTGCCACCAGCAGGCCCGGGACAGGTTCCTACGAGCAGTACTTC. This codes for CATSRPGTGSYEQYF.

The gene calls are TRBV27 and TRBJ2-6; the D gene is possibly TRBD1 (6 bases). CDR3 length: 15 residues. Trimming took off 6 bases at V and 8 bases at J, with 17 bases between the two ends. Germline V gives CDR1 MNHEY, CDR2 SMNVEV (reference sequence). The CDR3 region has the DNA TGTGCCAGCAGCCCCGGGACAAGGATTACCAACGTCCTGACTTTC. Translated, it gives CASSPGTRITNVLTF.

V and J are TRBV27 and TRBJ2-5; TRBD1 aligns across 11 bases. The CDR3 runs to 16 residues. Germline V gene data show CDR1 as MNHEY and CDR2 as SMNVEV (reference sequence). With V trimmed by 5 bases and J by 2 bases, 7 bases remained unmatched. The CDR3: CASSPRTGGPQETQYF. For the CDR3, the DNA is TGTGCCAGCAGTCCTCGGACAGGGGGCCCTCAAGAGACCCAGTACTTC.

This sequence joins TRBV4-2 and TRBJ2-3; 8 bases map to TRBD2. J lost 5 bases, V lost 5 bases, and 12 bases had no gene match. Germline loops: CDR1 LGHNA, CDR2 YNFKEQ. CDR3 length: 16 residues. The CDR3 region has the DNA TGTGCCAGCAGCGAGGAAAGCGGGAGTACGGTAGATACGCAGTATTTT. Translated: CASSEESGSTVDTQYF.

The chain employs TRBV7-6 and TRBJ2-1, with TRBD2 identical over 14 bases. Trimming took 5 bases from V and 5 from J; bases not matched to a gene: 8. The CDR3 covers 17 residues. In germline, CDR1 is SGHVS, CDR2 FNYEAQ. CDR3 protein: CASSPRLAGGYNNEQFF. The CDR3 DNA sequence: TGTGCCAGCAGCCCGCGACTAGCGGGGGGGTATAACAATGAGCAGTTCTTC.

The chain links TRBV15 to TRBJ2-2, with 11 bases aligning to TRBD2. Trimming took 5 bases from V and 6 from J; bases not matched to a gene: 8. The CDR3 is made up of 16 amino acids. The germline gives CDR1 LNHNV, CDR2 YYDKDF (reference sequence). The CDR3 bases are TGTGCCACCAGCGGATCTAGCGGGGGGCGGGCCGGGGAGCTGTTTTTT. It yields the protein CATSGSSGGRAGELFF.

The J gene is TRBJ1-3, the V gene TRBV7-9; D remains unclear. Germline V gene data show CDR1 as SEHNR and CDR2 as FQNEAQ (reference sequence). This CDR3 spans 16 amino acids. V was shortened by 3 bases and J by 0 bases, with 12 bases between the two germline ends. CDR3 nucleotide sequence: TGTGCCAGCAGCTTGACCGGGTTGACCTCTGGAAACACCATATATTTT. Translation: CASSLTGLTSGNTIYF. Based on the CDR3 plus reference TRBV7-9 and TRBJ1-3, the full variable domain is DTGVSQNPRHKITKRGQNVTFRCDPISEHNRLYWYRQTLGQGPEFLTYFQNEAQLEKSRLLSDRFSAERPKGSFSTLEIQRTEQGDSAMYLCASSLTGLTSGNTIYFGEGSWLTVV.

V usage is TRBV5-8 and J usage is TRBJ2-5, with D tentatively TRBD1 (6 bases). Trimming removed 1 base at V and 1 base at J, with 11 bases between. CDR3 length equals 15 residues. Looked up from germline, CDR1 is SGHTS and CDR2 is YDEGEE. The CDR3 protein is CASSLHPGVQETQYF. Here the CDR3 DNA reads TGTGCCAGCAGCTTGCACCCAGGGGTCCAAGAGACCCAGTACTTC.

The V call is TRBV27, the J call TRBJ1-6, with TRBD1 matching 12 bases. Per the germline V gene, CDR1 is MNHEY and CDR2 is SMNVEV (reference sequence). This CDR3 is 17 amino acids long. V lost 6 bases and J lost 5; bases outside the gene matches: 8. The CDR3 loop reads CASRGSGQGANNSPLHF. CDR3 nucleotides: TGTGCCAGCAGAGGCTCGGGACAGGGGGCAAATAATTCACCCCTCCACTTT.

This chain connects TRBV6-4 to TRBJ2-7; D unresolved. Germline CDR1 MRHNA, CDR2 SNTAGT. The ends were cut back, 9 bases at V and 4 bases at J, with 13 bases in the middle. There are 12 residues in the CDR3. The CDR3 DNA follows: TGTGCCAGGGACCTCCCCGGATACGAGCAGTACTTC. Its translation: CARDLPGYEQYF.

The chain joins TRBV6-1 to TRBJ2-6, with no clear D. The germline gives CDR1 MNHNS, CDR2 SASEGT. The CDR3 contains 16 residues. The V end lost 2 bases, the J end lost 3 bases, and 11 bases lay between the germline ends. The CDR3 nucleotides are TGTGCCAGCAGTGAAAGTGTGATGGTTGGGGCCAACGTCCTGACTTTC. This encodes CASSESVMVGANVLTF.

This chain uses TRBV10-1 with TRBJ2-7; no reliable D call. Germline CDR1 WNHNN, CDR2 SYGVQD (reference sequence). The V and J ends lost 4 bases and 0 bases respectively, with 7 bases between them. The length of the CDR3 is 13 residues. In nucleotides, the CDR3 is TGCGCCAGCAGTGGTCCGGGCTCCTACGAGCAGTACTTC. The encoded protein is CASSGPGSYEQYF.